These 25 T cell receptor beta chains share one sample of origin, sequenced in a study of cytomegalovirus exposure and HLA in healthy donors. Vbeta (60) and Jbeta (13) primers were used in the PCR. Sequencing was performed with immunoSEQ multiplex PCR; in TCRdb, only in-frame clones are kept and a portion is missing. The sample consists of 110,000 to 150,000 clones, roughly 10% of them appearing once. The sample was PBMCs. Receptors were obtained from a man aged 50 to 60 in good health and CMV-seronegative.

This rearrangement joins TRBV4-2 to TRBJ2-5; D might be TRBD2 (6 bases). CDR1 is LGHNA, CDR2 YNFKEQ, per germline. This CDR3 is built from 14 residues. The V end lost 6 bases, the J end lost 3 bases, and 14 bases lay between the germline ends. The CDR3 DNA reads TGTGCCAGCAGGGTCGGGGGACCGGAAGAGACCCAGTACTTC. It specifies CASRVGGPEETQYF.

The chain uses TRBV5-4 and TRBJ2-1, with TRBD2 matching 7 bases. Germline CDR1 is SGHNT and CDR2 is YYREEE (reference sequence). With 0 bases clipped from V and 0 bases from J, the junction kept 3 bases outside the gene matches. The CDR3 length is 16 residues. Here the CDR3 reads CASSLAGGLSYNEQFF. For the CDR3, the DNA is TGTGCCAGCAGCTTGGCGGGGGGACTCTCCTACAATGAGCAGTTCTTC.

The V and J genes are TRBV29-1 and TRBJ2-7; D perhaps matches TRBD1 (5 bases). The CDR3 sequence is 11 residues long. Germline loops: CDR1 SQVTM, CDR2 ANQGSEA. Trimming removed 4 bases at V and 4 bases at J, with 8 bases between. CDR3 coding DNA: TGCAGCGTTGGAGACAGTTACGAGCAGTACTTC. Translated, it gives CSVGDSYEQYF.

This sequence joins TRBV6-5 and TRBJ2-7, with a tentative D call TRBD2 (5 bases). V was shortened by 0 bases and J by 3 bases, with 12 bases between the two germline ends. The CDR3 loop spans 15 amino acids. Germline V gives CDR1 MNHEY, CDR2 SVGAGI. The CDR3 region is CASSYSRGFYYEQYF. CDR3 in DNA: TGTGCCAGCAGTTACTCCCGGGGATTTTACTACGAGCAGTACTTC.

The DNA for the CDR3 is TGTGCCAGCAGTGAACGAGGACAGGGGAGTTCACCCCTCCACTTT. Protein product: CASSERGQGSSPLHF. The V and J genes are TRBV6-1 and TRBJ1-6; the match to TRBD1 covers 9 bases. The length of the CDR3 is 15 residues. V shed 2 bases and J 9 bases; nucleotides not matched to a gene: 5. Germline-derived CDR1 and CDR2 are MNHNS and SASEGT.

This clone occurred a few times. The chain is built from TRBV7-9 and TRBJ2-3, with a tentative D call TRBD2 (6 bases). Trimming removed 0 bases from V and 2 bases from J, with 9 bases in between. The germline V gene encodes CDR1 SEHNR and CDR2 FQNEAQ (reference sequence). The CDR3 consists of 15 residues. The CDR3 DNA reads TGTGCCAGCAGCTTAGCGGGACTCATCACAGATACGCAGTATTTT. The encoded protein is CASSLAGLITDTQYF.

The chain uses TRBV7-3 and TRBJ1-2; the match to TRBD1 covers 7 bases. V shed 2 bases and J 6 bases; nucleotides not matched to a gene: 9. This CDR3 comprises 15 residues. Germline lookup yields CDR1 SGHTA and CDR2 FQGTGA. The CDR3 is CASSLVYRGHHGYTF. The CDR3 bases are TGTGCCAGCAGCTTAGTCTATAGGGGGCACCATGGCTACACCTTC.

This chain joins TRBV7-2 and TRBJ2-2; 7 bases are shared with TRBD2. Trimming cost V 5 bases and J 8 bases; bases outside gene matches: 14. CDR1 is SGHTA, CDR2 FQGNSA, per germline. The CDR3 has 16 residues. This CDR3 is CASSTASGKNRGELFF. The CDR3 DNA is TGTGCCAGCAGCACCGCCAGCGGGAAGAATAGGGGGGAGCTGTTTTTT.

The chain employs TRBV5-1 and TRBJ2-7, with TRBD2 matching 8 bases. V shed 4 bases and J 0 bases; nucleotides not matched to a gene: 6. This CDR3 contains 15 residues. The germline V gene encodes CDR1 SGHRS and CDR2 YFSETQ. The CDR3 sequence: CASSISGASSYEQYF. CDR3 nucleotide sequence: TGCGCCAGCAGCATTAGCGGGGCGAGCTCCTACGAGCAGTACTTC.

This chain joins TRBV7-7 and TRBJ2-3, with 9 positions matching TRBD1. This CDR3 comprises 17 residues. V gave up 1 base and J gave up 2 bases; unmatched junction bases: 7. Germline V gene lookup returns CDR1 SSHAT and CDR2 FNYEAQ (reference sequence). This CDR3 reads CASSLGVGTGITDTQYF. The CDR3 DNA follows: TGTGCCAGCAGCTTAGGGGTAGGGACAGGGATCACAGATACGCAGTATTTT.

The V and J genes are TRBV4-2 and TRBJ2-2; 9 bases are shared with TRBD2. Trimming removed 1 base from V and 6 bases from J; junction bases left unmatched: 12. The CDR3 sequence is 18 residues long. Germline V gives CDR1 LGHNA, CDR2 YNFKEQ. CDR3 region: CASSQAGSRGRASGELFF. The CDR3 DNA reads as TGTGCCAGCAGCCAAGCCGGCTCTCGCGGGAGGGCCTCCGGGGAGCTGTTTTTT.

This clone was observed a handful of times. The rearrangement joins TRBV6-5 to TRBJ2-1; the match to TRBD2 covers 11 bases. Germline-derived CDR1 and CDR2 are MNHEY and SVGAGI. CDR3 length equals 15 residues. V shed 6 bases and J 4 bases; nucleotides not matched to a gene: 5. The CDR3 region has the DNA TGTGCCAGCAGCTCCCTAGCGGGAGGTTACAATGAGCAGTTCTTC. Translated, it gives CASSSLAGGYNEQFF.

In its sample, this clone was seen a few times. V usage is TRBV6-5 and J usage is TRBJ2-1; 9 bases fit TRBD2. This CDR3 spans 15 amino acids. J was trimmed by 12 bases and V by 6 bases; bases with no gene match: 15. Germline V gene data show CDR1 as MNHEY and CDR2 as SVGAGI. The CDR3 spells CASRRSGSYTSGQFF. The CDR3 nucleotides read TGTGCCAGCAGACGTAGCGGGAGCTATACTAGCGGGCAGTTCTTC.

This clone was counted between two and nine times. The CDR3: CASGDRGSIKEAFF. In nucleotides, the CDR3 is TGTGCCAGCGGGGACAGGGGGAGTATAAAGGAAGCTTTCTTT. The chain links TRBV7-9 to TRBJ1-1, with 11 bases aligning to TRBD1. Per the germline V gene, CDR1 is SEHNR and CDR2 is FQNEAQ (reference sequence). This CDR3 contains 14 residues. Trimming cost V 8 bases and J 8 bases; bases outside gene matches: 10.

This clone was found once. J is TRBJ1-5 and V is TRBV7-2; 10 bases line up with TRBD1. The germline V gene has CDR1 SGHTA and CDR2 FQGNSA. J was trimmed by 6 bases and V by 1 base; bases with no gene match: 3. The CDR3 extends over 15 amino acids. CDR3 in amino acids: CASSLVTGGSQPQHF. CDR3 nucleotide sequence: TGTGCCAGCAGCTTAGTGACAGGGGGCAGTCAGCCCCAGCATTTT.

The CDR3, as DNA: TGTGCCAGCAGCTTAGCGTATCAGGGGGAGATAGCTAATGAAAAACTGTTTTTT. The encoded protein is CASSLAYQGEIANEKLFF. The V and J genes are TRBV7-8 and TRBJ1-4; 7 nucleotides line up with TRBD1. CDR3 size: 18 residues. V was clipped by 0 bases and J by 3 bases; unmatched bases: 10. Per germline, CDR1 SGHVS and CDR2 FQNEAQ. Looking up the rest from reference TRBV7-8 and TRBJ1-4 gives the full variable domain: GAGVSQSPRYKVAKRGQDVALRCDPISGHVSLFWYQQALGQGPEFLTYFQNEAQLDKSGLPSDRFFAERPEGSVSTLKIQRTQQEDSAVYLCASSLAYQGEIANEKLFFGSGTQLSVL.

This chain joins TRBV5-1 and TRBJ2-1, with 7 bases lining up with TRBD2. The length of the CDR3 is 13 residues. Trimming cost V 0 bases and J 9 bases; bases outside gene matches: 3. Germline V gives CDR1 SGHRS, CDR2 YFSETQ. The CDR3 DNA is TGCGCCAGCAGCTTGGGGACTAGAAGTGAGCAGTTCTTC. Protein sequence: CASSLGTRSEQFF.

V usage is TRBV6-1 and J usage is TRBJ1-4, with 8 bases that match TRBD1. The CDR3 contains 14 residues. V dropped 6 bases and J dropped 8; count of bases not matched to a gene: 8. CDR1 MNHNS and CDR2 SASEGT come from the germline V gene. The CDR3 loop reads CASRDTGGGEKLFF. CDR3 nucleotide sequence: TGTGCCAGCAGAGATACAGGGGGAGGAGAAAAACTGTTTTTT.

The rearrangement links TRBV13 to TRBJ2-7; D might be TRBD1 (5 bases). Germline assignment: CDR1 PRHDT and CDR2 FYEKMQ (reference sequence). V shed 5 bases and J shed 4 bases, with 12 bases lying between them. The CDR3 loop spans 13 amino acids. As DNA, the CDR3 is TGTGCCAGCAGCCTCTCAGGGTTTTACGAGCAGTACTTC. Translated: CASSLSGFYEQYF.

The chain couples TRBV19 to TRBJ2-5; 10 bases match TRBD1. Germline lookup yields CDR1 LNHDA and CDR2 SQIVND (reference sequence). The J segment lost 9 bases and the V segment lost 3 bases, leaving 10 bases of the junction unmatched. The length of the CDR3 is 15 residues. CDR3 sequence: CASSMGTGAPGAQYF. In nucleotides, the CDR3 is TGTGCCAGTAGTATGGGGACAGGGGCCCCGGGGGCCCAGTACTTC.

This clone came up a few times. This chain joins TRBV6-5 and TRBJ2-3; perhaps TRBD2 as D (7 bases). CDR3 length: 14 residues. Germline values: CDR1 MNHEY, CDR2 SVGAGI. With 5 bases removed from V and 4 bases from J, the gap between germline ends came to 13 bases. The CDR3 coding sequence is TGTGCCAGCAGTCGGGGGGCCACGGCAGATACGCAGTATTTT. Its protein product is CASSRGATADTQYF.

On this clone: A read error may account for a junction end that differs from germline. The chain is built from TRBV29-1 and TRBJ2-5, with D maybe TRBD2 (5 bases). The V gene's germline CDR1 is SQVTM and CDR2 ANQGSEA. CDR3 length: 14 residues. CDR3: CSVDIASSQGTQYF. CDR3 nucleotides: TGCAGCGTTGATATCGCTAGCAGTCAAGGGACCCAGTACTTC.

This chain joins TRBV10-3 and TRBJ2-5, with D unresolved. V was pared by 2 bases and J by 0 bases, with 10 bases between. The CDR3 loop spans 15 amino acids. Looked up from germline, CDR1 is ENHRY and CDR2 is SYGVKD. The CDR3 DNA follows: TGTGCCATCAGTGAGGGCAGGCTGAACCAAGAGACCCAGTACTTC. Residues: CAISEGRLNQETQYF.

This clone was counted only a few times. The genes are TRBV27 and TRBJ1-4, with 9 bases lining up with TRBD1. The length of the CDR3 is 15 residues. CDR1 and CDR2 from the germline V gene are MNHEY and SMNVEV (reference sequence). Losses at the gene ends were 6 bases for V and 0 bases for J; bases not matched to a gene: 2. CDR3 sequence: CASSRQGATNEKLFF. CDR3 sequence (DNA): TGTGCCAGCAGCAGACAGGGGGCAACTAATGAAAAACTGTTTTTT.

V is TRBV19 and J is TRBJ1-2; D not resolved. Per the germline V gene, CDR1 is LNHDA and CDR2 is SQIVND (reference sequence). Trimming shortened V by 7 bases and J by 4 bases, and 16 bases separated the two germline ends. The CDR3 has 14 amino acids. The CDR3 DNA follows: TGTGCCAGTACCACGACTGCAGCCCTCTATGGCTACACCTTC. It yields the protein CASTTTAALYGYTF.